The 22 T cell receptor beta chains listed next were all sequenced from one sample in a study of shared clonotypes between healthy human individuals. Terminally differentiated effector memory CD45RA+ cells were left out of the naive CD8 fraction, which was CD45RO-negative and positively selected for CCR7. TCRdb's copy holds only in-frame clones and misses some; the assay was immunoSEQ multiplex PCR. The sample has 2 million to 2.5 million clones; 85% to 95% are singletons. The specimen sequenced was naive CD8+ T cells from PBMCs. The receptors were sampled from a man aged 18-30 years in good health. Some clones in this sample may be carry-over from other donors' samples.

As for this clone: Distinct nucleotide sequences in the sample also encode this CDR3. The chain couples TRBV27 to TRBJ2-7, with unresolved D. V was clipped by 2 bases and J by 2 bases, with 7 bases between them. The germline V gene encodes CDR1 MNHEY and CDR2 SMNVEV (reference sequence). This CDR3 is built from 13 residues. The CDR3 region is CASSLGPTYEQYF. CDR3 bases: TGTGCCAGCAGTTTAGGACCGACCTACGAGCAGTACTTC.

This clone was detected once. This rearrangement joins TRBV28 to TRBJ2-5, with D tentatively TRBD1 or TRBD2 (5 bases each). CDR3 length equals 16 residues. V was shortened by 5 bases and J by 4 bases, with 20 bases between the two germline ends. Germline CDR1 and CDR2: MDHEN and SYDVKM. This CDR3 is CASSGRDPRDRETQYF. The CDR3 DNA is TGTGCCAGCAGTGGCCGGGACCCACGGGACCGAGAGACCCAGTACTTC.

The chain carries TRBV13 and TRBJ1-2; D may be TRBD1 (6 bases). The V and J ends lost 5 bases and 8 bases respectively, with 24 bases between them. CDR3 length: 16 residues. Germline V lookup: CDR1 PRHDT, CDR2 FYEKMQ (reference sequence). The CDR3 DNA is TGTGCCAGCAGCCCCGGGCCCCGGGACATCTTTGGGGGCTACACCTTC. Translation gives CASSPGPRDIFGGYTF.

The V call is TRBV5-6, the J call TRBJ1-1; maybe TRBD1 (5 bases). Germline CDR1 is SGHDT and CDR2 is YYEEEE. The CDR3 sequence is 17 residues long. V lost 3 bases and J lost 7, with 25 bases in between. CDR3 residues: CASSSLMKGALLYEAFF. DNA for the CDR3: TGTGCCAGCAGCTCCCTGATGAAAGGGGCCCTCCTGTATGAAGCTTTCTTT.

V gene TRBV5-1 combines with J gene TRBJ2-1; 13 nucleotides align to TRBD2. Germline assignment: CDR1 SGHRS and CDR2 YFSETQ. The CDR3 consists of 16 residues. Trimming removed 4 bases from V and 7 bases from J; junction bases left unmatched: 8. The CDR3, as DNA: TGCGCCAGCAGCCTTCGGACTAGCGGGAGCATGAATGAGCAGTTCTTC. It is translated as CASSLRTSGSMNEQFF. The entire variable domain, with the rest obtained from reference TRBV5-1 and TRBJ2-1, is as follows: KAGVTQTPRYLIKTRGQQVTLSCSPISGHRSVSWYQQTPGQGLQFLFEYFSETQRNKGNFPGRFSGRQFSNSRSEMNVSTLELGDSALYLCASSLRTSGSMNEQFFGPGTRLTVL.

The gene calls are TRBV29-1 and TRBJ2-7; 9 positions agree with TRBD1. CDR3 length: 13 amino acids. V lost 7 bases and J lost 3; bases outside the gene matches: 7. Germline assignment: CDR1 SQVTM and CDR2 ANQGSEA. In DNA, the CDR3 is TGCAGCGCTACACAGGGGGCGAGCTACGAGCAGTACTTC. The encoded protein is CSATQGASYEQYF.

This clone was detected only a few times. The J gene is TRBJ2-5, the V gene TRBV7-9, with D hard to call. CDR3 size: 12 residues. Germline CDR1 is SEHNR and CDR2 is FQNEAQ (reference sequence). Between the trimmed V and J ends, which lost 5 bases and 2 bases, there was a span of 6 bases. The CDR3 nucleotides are TGTGCCAGCAGCGGGGAACAAGAGACCCAGTACTTC. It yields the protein CASSGEQETQYF. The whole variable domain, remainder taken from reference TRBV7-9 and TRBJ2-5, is DTGVSQNPRHKITKRGQNVTFRCDPISEHNRLYWYRQTLGQGPEFLTYFQNEAQLEKSRLLSDRFSAERPKGSFSTLEIQRTEQGDSAMYLCASSGEQETQYFGPGTRLLVL.

CDR3 loop: CASSSPRQSSSYNEQFF. CDR3 in DNA: TGTGCCAGCAGTTCCCCCCGACAGTCGAGCTCCTACAATGAGCAGTTCTTC. The chain combines TRBV28 with TRBJ2-1; D possibly corresponds to TRBD1 (5 bases). V gave up 4 bases and J gave up 0 bases, with 16 bases separating them. Germline CDR1 MDHEN, CDR2 SYDVKM. CDR3 size: 17 residues.

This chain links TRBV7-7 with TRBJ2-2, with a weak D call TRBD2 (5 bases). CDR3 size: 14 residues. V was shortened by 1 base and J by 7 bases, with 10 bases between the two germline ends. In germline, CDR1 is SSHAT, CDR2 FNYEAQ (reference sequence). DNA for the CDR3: TGTGCCAGCAGCTTAGATCCCCGGGACGGGGAGCTGTTTTTT. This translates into CASSLDPRDGELFF.

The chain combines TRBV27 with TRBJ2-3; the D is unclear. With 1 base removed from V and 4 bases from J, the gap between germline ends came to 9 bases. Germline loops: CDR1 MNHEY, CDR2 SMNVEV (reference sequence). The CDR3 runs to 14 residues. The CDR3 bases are TGTGCCAGCAGTTTATGGGGTGGGGCAGATACGCAGTATTTT. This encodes CASSLWGGADTQYF.

CDR3 residues: CASSPMGPNTEAFF. DNA for the CDR3: TGTGCCAGCAGCCCGATGGGGCCGAACACTGAAGCTTTCTTT. The J gene is TRBJ1-1, the V gene TRBV5-4; tentatively, D is TRBD1 (5 bases). Per the germline V gene, CDR1 is SGHNT and CDR2 is YYREEE (reference sequence). The CDR3 has 14 amino acids. The V end lost 4 bases, the J end lost 1 base, and 11 bases lay between the germline ends.

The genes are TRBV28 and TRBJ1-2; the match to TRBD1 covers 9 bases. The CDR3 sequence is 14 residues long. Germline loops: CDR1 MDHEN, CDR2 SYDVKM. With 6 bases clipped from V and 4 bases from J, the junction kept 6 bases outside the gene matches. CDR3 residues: CASSPGTGFYGYTF. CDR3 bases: TGTGCCAGCAGCCCAGGGACAGGGTTCTATGGCTACACCTTC.

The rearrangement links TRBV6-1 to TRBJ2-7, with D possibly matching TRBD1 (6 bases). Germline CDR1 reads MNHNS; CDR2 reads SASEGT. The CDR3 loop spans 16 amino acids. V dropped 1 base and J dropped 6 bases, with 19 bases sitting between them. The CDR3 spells CASSEGLFLVGGEQYF. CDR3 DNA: TGTGCCAGCAGTGAAGGTCTCTTCCTAGTAGGGGGCGAGCAGTACTTC.

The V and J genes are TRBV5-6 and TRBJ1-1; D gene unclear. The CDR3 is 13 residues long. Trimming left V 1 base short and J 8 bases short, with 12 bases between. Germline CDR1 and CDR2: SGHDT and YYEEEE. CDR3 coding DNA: TGTGCCAGCAGCTTGTCCGGCCTGATGGAAGCTTTCTTT. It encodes CASSLSGLMEAFF.

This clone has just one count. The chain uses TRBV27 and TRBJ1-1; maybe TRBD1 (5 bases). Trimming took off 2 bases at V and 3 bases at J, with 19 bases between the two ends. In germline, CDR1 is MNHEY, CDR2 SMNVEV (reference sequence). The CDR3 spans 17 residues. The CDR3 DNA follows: TGTGCCAGCAGTTTACTTCGGGGGATCGGAGAAGACACTGAAGCTTTCTTT. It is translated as CASSLLRGIGEDTEAFF.

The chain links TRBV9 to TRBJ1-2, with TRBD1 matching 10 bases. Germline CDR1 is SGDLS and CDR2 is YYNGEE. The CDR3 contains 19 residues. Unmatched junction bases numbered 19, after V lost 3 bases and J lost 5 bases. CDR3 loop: CASSGEGVPGPGQGYGYTF. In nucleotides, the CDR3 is TGTGCCAGCAGCGGAGAGGGGGTGCCCGGGCCGGGACAGGGGTATGGCTACACCTTC.

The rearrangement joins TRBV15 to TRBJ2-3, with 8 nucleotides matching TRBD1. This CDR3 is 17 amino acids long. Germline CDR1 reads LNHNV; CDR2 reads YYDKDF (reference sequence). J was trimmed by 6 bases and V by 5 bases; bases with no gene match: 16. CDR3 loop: CATSPIAQGARWDTQYF. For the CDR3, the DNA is TGTGCCACCAGCCCCATAGCCCAGGGGGCGCGTTGGGATACGCAGTATTTT. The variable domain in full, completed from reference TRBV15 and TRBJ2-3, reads DAMVIQNPRYQVTQFGKPVTLSCSQTLNHNVMYWYQQKSSQAPKLLFHYYDKDFNNEADTPDNFQSRRPNTSFCFLDIRSPGLGDTAMYLCATSPIAQGARWDTQYFGPGTRLTVL.

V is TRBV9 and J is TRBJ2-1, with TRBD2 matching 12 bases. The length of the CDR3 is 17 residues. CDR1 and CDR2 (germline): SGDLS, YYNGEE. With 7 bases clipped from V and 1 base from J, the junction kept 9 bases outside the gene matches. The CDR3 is CASAAGLAGNSYNEQFF. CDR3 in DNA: TGTGCCAGCGCCGCTGGACTAGCGGGAAATTCCTACAATGAGCAGTTCTTC.

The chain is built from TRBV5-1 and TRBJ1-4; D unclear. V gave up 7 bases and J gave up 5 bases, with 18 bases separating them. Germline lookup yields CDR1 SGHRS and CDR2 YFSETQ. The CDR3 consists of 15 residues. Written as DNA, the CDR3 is TGCGCCAGCGGTTCGTTCGGAGCGGGGAATGAAAAACTGTTTTTT. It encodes CASGSFGAGNEKLFF. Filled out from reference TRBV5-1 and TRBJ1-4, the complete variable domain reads KAGVTQTPRYLIKTRGQQVTLSCSPISGHRSVSWYQQTPGQGLQFLFEYFSETQRNKGNFPGRFSGRQFSNSRSEMNVSTLELGDSALYLCASGSFGAGNEKLFFGSGTQLSVL.

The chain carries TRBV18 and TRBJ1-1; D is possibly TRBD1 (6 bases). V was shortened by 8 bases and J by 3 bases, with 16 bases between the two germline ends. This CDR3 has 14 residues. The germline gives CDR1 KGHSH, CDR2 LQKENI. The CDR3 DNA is TGTGCCAGCCTCTTAACCAAGGGGGACACTGAAGCTTTCTTT. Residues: CASLLTKGDTEAFF.

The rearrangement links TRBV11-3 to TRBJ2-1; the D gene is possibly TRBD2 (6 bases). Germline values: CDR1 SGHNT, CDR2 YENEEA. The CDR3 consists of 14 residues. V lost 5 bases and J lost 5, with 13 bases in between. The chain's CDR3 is CASSLTGLHNEQFF. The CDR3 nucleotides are TGTGCCAGCAGCCTAACGGGACTTCACAATGAGCAGTTCTTC.

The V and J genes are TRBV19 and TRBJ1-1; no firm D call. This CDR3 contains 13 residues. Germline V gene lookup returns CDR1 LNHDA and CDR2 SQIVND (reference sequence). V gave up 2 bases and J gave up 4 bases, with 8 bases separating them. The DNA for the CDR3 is TGTGCCAGTAGTATACTGGTCGGCACTGAAGCTTTCTTT. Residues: CASSILVGTEAFF.